The 27 T cell receptor beta chains in this list originate from one sample, sequenced in a study of Tregs in tolerant kidney transplant recipients. TCRdb's table, derived via immunoSEQ multiplex PCR, lists solely in-frame clones and lacks some. The sample carries 50,000 to 80,000 clones, about 98% recorded once. The starting material was Tregs from blood, obtained before the transplant. The receptors come from a human donor who received a combined kidney and bone marrow transplant.

The table lists this clone with a count of one. The gene calls are TRBV30 and TRBJ2-5; D is perhaps TRBD1 (6 bases). The germline CDR1 and CDR2 sequences are GTSNPN and SVGIG (reference sequence). V was pared by 4 bases and J by 5 bases, with 8 bases between. The CDR3 extends over 11 amino acids. CDR3 sequence: CAWTRGETQYF. The CDR3, as DNA: TGTGCCTGGACAAGGGGGGAGACCCAGTACTTC.

This clone was recorded a few times. The V gene is TRBV5-6, the J gene TRBJ1-2; D is undetermined. The V end lost 6 bases, the J end lost 4 bases, and 10 bases lay between the germline ends. The CDR3 has 12 residues. Germline lookup yields CDR1 SGHDT and CDR2 YYEEEE. The CDR3 nucleotides are TGTGCCAGCACCCTGGGCTCCTATGGCTACACCTTC. This encodes CASTLGSYGYTF. The full variable domain, its missing parts supplied by reference TRBV5-6 and TRBJ1-2, is DAGVTQSPTHLIKTRGQQVTLRCSPKSGHDTVSWYQQALGQGPQFIFQYYEEEERQRGNFPDRFSGHQFPNYSSELNVNALLLGDSALYLCASTLGSYGYTFGSGTRLTVV.

This chain joins TRBV30 and TRBJ2-1; possibly TRBD2 for D (6 bases). Germline loops: CDR1 GTSNPN, CDR2 SVGIG (reference sequence). The CDR3 has 14 residues. V gave up 0 bases and J gave up 2 bases, with 8 bases separating them. The CDR3 DNA sequence: TGTGCCTGGAGTGTTGGGGGGACCTACAATGAGCAGTTCTTC. Translated: CAWSVGGTYNEQFF.

CDR3 coding DNA: TGTGCCAGCAGATCGTTAGGACTAGCGGAGAGCTCCTACGAGCAGTACTTC. As protein: CASRSLGLAESSYEQYF. The gene calls are TRBV27 and TRBJ2-7; 10 positions agree with TRBD2. With 6 bases clipped from V and 0 bases from J, the junction kept 11 bases outside the gene matches. This CDR3 spans 17 amino acids. Germline assignment: CDR1 MNHEY and CDR2 SMNVEV (reference sequence).

This chain connects TRBV18 to TRBJ1-2; 7 nucleotides line up with TRBD1. The J segment lost 2 bases and the V segment lost 6 bases, leaving 9 bases of the junction unmatched. The CDR3 covers 15 residues. CDR1 and CDR2 from the germline V gene are KGHSH and LQKENI. The CDR3 loop is CASSHGTDLNYGYTF. DNA for the CDR3: TGTGCCAGCTCGCACGGGACAGATCTCAACTATGGCTACACCTTC.

CDR3 loop: CATRTHTNYGYTF. CDR3 nucleotides: TGTGCCACACGGACACACACTAACTATGGCTACACCTTC. The rearrangement uses TRBV19 and TRBJ1-2; perhaps TRBD1 as D (5 bases). Germline CDR1 is LNHDA and CDR2 is SQIVND (reference sequence). The V end lost 10 bases, the J end lost 0 bases, and 12 bases lay between the germline ends. The CDR3 covers 13 residues.

The CDR3 coding sequence is TGTGCCAGCAGGAGGACCGGGACAGGGTTAGGCCAGCCCCAGCATTTT. Its translation: CASRRTGTGLGQPQHF. This chain joins TRBV27 and TRBJ1-5; TRBD1 matches at 9 bases. This CDR3 region has 16 residues. J gave up 7 bases and V 6 bases, and 13 bases lay outside the gene matches. Germline CDR1 is MNHEY and CDR2 is SMNVEV (reference sequence).

The chain employs TRBV4-3 and TRBJ2-3, with D tentatively TRBD2 (6 bases). The CDR3 loop spans 13 amino acids. Per the germline V gene, CDR1 is LGHNA and CDR2 is YSLEER. V dropped 3 bases and J dropped 8 bases, with 12 bases sitting between them. CDR3: CASSQIVGGTQYF. The DNA for the CDR3 is TGCGCCAGCAGCCAGATAGTGGGGGGTACGCAGTATTTT.

The J gene is TRBJ1-2, the V gene TRBV4-2; possible D gene TRBD1, 5 bases. This CDR3 spans 15 amino acids. CDR1 LGHNA and CDR2 YNFKEQ come from the germline V gene. V was trimmed by 0 bases and J by 4 bases, leaving 12 bases between them. CDR3 in DNA: TGTGCCAGCAGCCAAGATACCAGGGAAGTCTATGGCTACACCTTC. Encoded protein: CASSQDTREVYGYTF.

This clone was counted once. The chain employs TRBV6-1 and TRBJ1-5, with D possibly matching TRBD1 (5 bases). From germline, CDR1 is MNHNS and CDR2 SASEGT. Trimming cost V 6 bases and J 5 bases, with 11 bases left between them. This CDR3 contains 13 residues. The CDR3 protein is CASSPREDQPQHF. The CDR3 region has the DNA TGTGCCAGCAGCCCCAGGGAGGATCAGCCCCAGCATTTT.

The chain couples TRBV5-1 to TRBJ2-5, with a weak D call TRBD2 (6 bases). V lost 4 bases to trimming and J lost 5 bases, with 15 bases between them. The germline V gene encodes CDR1 SGHRS and CDR2 YFSETQ. The CDR3 is 14 amino acids. CDR3 in amino acids: CASSPGLLGETQYF. In DNA form, the CDR3 reads TGCGCCAGCAGCCCGGGACTTCTTGGGGAGACCCAGTACTTC.

The chain combines TRBV11-3 with TRBJ2-1, with 7 bases matching TRBD2. The CDR3 spans 15 residues. With 1 base clipped from V and 4 bases from J, the junction kept 4 bases outside the gene matches. Germline V CDR1 and CDR2: SGHNT, YENEEA. The CDR3 sequence is CASSLAGGAYNEQFF. The CDR3 nucleotides are TGTGCCAGCAGCTTAGCGGGGGGAGCGTACAATGAGCAGTTCTTC.

The chain couples TRBV5-4 to TRBJ1-1, with a tentative D call TRBD1 (6 bases). CDR1 SGHNT and CDR2 YYREEE come from the germline V gene (reference sequence). Trimming took off 4 bases at V and 2 bases at J, with 18 bases between the two ends. The CDR3 totals 16 residues. The DNA of the CDR3 is TGTGCCAGCAGCCGGCTGGGGGCCCACGGAAACACTGAAGCTTTCTTT. Translating gives CASSRLGAHGNTEAFF.

This chain uses TRBV5-1 with TRBJ2-2; D may be TRBD2 (7 bases). This CDR3 region has 17 residues. Germline V gene lookup returns CDR1 SGHRS and CDR2 YFSETQ. V lost 4 bases, J lost 3 bases, and 19 bases lay in between. CDR3 region: CASSDLRGALDTGELFF. Written as DNA, the CDR3 is TGCGCCAGCAGCGATCTACGGGGGGCCCTCGACACCGGGGAGCTGTTTTTT.

The J gene is TRBJ1-3, the V gene TRBV30; D gene uncertain. V was trimmed by 4 bases and J by 4 bases, leaving 11 bases between them. This CDR3 comprises 13 residues. The germline CDR1 and CDR2 sequences are GTSNPN and SVGIG (reference sequence). Here the CDR3 reads CAWNIRSGNTIYF. The CDR3, as DNA: TGTGCCTGGAATATTCGTTCGGGAAACACCATATATTTT.

The chain has TRBV7-8 and TRBJ1-1, with D possibly being TRBD1 (6 bases). In germline, CDR1 is SGHVS, CDR2 FQNEAQ. The CDR3 extends over 14 amino acids. Trimming shortened V by 3 bases and J by 6 bases, and 14 bases separated the two germline ends. The DNA of the CDR3 is TGTGCCAGCAGCTTCGGGGGGCCCGTCGCTGAAGCTTTCTTT. Translation gives CASSFGGPVAEAFF.

The gene calls are TRBV7-9 and TRBJ2-7; possible D gene TRBD2, 5 bases. V was trimmed by 7 bases and J by 4 bases, leaving 20 bases between them. The length of the CDR3 is 15 residues. The V gene's germline CDR1 is SEHNR and CDR2 FQNEAQ (reference sequence). The CDR3 protein is CASNFLGPGVYEQYF. DNA of the CDR3: TGTGCCAGCAACTTCTTAGGGCCCGGGGTGTACGAGCAGTACTTC.

This chain uses TRBV4-3 with TRBJ1-2; D gene ambiguous. V was shortened by 3 bases and J by 2 bases, with 10 bases between the two germline ends. CDR1 is LGHNA, CDR2 YSLEER, per germline. The CDR3 consists of 14 residues. CDR3 sequence (DNA): TGCGCCAGCAGCCAGGAGACTGAGAACTATGGCTACACCTTC. It yields the protein CASSQETENYGYTF.

In DNA form, the CDR3 reads TGTGCCAGCAGCCAGGCGGGGTCACATCTGGCCCAGCATTTT. The encoded protein is CASSQAGSHLAQHF. The genes are TRBV5-4 and TRBJ1-5, with D hard to call. V lost 4 bases and J lost 11, with 19 bases in between. This CDR3 has 14 residues. Germline CDR1 SGHNT, CDR2 YYREEE (reference sequence). The complete variable domain, with remaining parts taken from reference TRBV5-4 and TRBJ1-5, reads ETGVTQSPTHLIKTRGQQVTLRCSSQSGHNTVSWYQQALGQGPQFIFQYYREEENGRGNFPPRFSGLQFPNYSSELNVNALELDDSALYLCASSQAGSHLAQHFGDGTRLSIL.

The chain recombines TRBV30 with TRBJ1-2; a weak D match, TRBD1 (6 bases). Per the germline V gene, CDR1 is GTSNPN and CDR2 is SVGIG (reference sequence). V was pared by 0 bases and J by 12 bases, with 11 bases between. This CDR3 comprises 11 residues. CDR3 bases: TGTGCCTGGAGTGTGAACAGGGCCAACACCTTC. Translating it yields CAWSVNRANTF.

The rearrangement uses TRBV15 and TRBJ1-4, with TRBD1 as a possible D gene (6 bases). Between the trimmed V and J ends, which lost 8 bases and 7 bases, there was a span of 11 bases. The length of the CDR3 is 12 residues. The germline V gene has CDR1 LNHNV and CDR2 YYDKDF (reference sequence). CDR3 loop: CATSQGLEKLFF. The CDR3 DNA is TGTGCCACCTCACAGGGCCTTGAAAAACTGTTTTTT.

About this clone: The junction and the germline gene differ at one end; a read error may be behind it. This sequence joins TRBV29-1 and TRBJ2-5, with no clear D. The CDR3 consists of 12 residues. The V gene's germline CDR1 is SQVTM and CDR2 ANQGSEA. The CDR3 bases are TGCAGCATTGACATAGCAGCAGAGACCCAGTACTTC. Amino acids: CSIDIAAETQYF.

The V gene is TRBV18, the J gene TRBJ1-5; the D gene is possibly TRBD1 (6 bases). The CDR3 runs 13 residues. Trimming removed 3 bases from V and 5 bases from J, with 8 bases in between. Germline V gives CDR1 KGHSH, CDR2 LQKENI. The chain's CDR3 is CASSPSGDQPQHF. The CDR3 coding sequence is TGTGCCAGCTCACCTTCAGGGGATCAGCCCCAGCATTTT.

The chain uses TRBV15 and TRBJ2-4, with 9 bases fitting TRBD1. In germline, CDR1 is LNHNV, CDR2 YYDKDF (reference sequence). The CDR3 has 16 amino acids. V was pared by 1 base and J by 4 bases, with 5 bases of the junction left unmatched. In nucleotides, the CDR3 is TGTGCCACCAGCAGAGCCCGGGGACAGGGTAAAAACATTCAGTACTTC. Translated, it gives CATSRARGQGKNIQYF. The whole variable domain, filled in from reference TRBV15 and TRBJ2-4, reads DAMVIQNPRYQVTQFGKPVTLSCSQTLNHNVMYWYQQKSSQAPKLLFHYYDKDFNNEADTPDNFQSRRPNTSFCFLDIRSPGLGDTAMYLCATSRARGQGKNIQYFGAGTRLSVL.

As to this clone: The conserved final phenylalanine or tryptophan is absent from the CDR3, which likely points to a read error. The chain is built from TRBV29-1 and TRBJ1-2; the match to TRBD1 covers 8 bases. The germline gives CDR1 SQVTM, CDR2 ANQGSEA. This CDR3 spans 11 amino acids. After removal of 6 bases from V and 7 bases from J, the junction contained 4 bases not matched to a gene. CDR3 loop: CSVAGGSGYTL. Written as DNA, the CDR3 is TGCAGCGTCGCAGGGGGCTCTGGCTACACCCTC.

The chain employs TRBV4-2 and TRBJ2-5, with TRBD2 matching over 11 bases. The CDR3 runs 16 residues. Per the germline V gene, CDR1 is LGHNA and CDR2 is YNFKEQ. The ends lost 1 base at V and 4 bases at J; junction bases unmatched: 5. DNA of the CDR3: TGTGCCAGCAGCCAAGGTGATAGCGGGAGGGGAGAGACCCAGTACTTC. Translation: CASSQGDSGRGETQYF.

The chain couples TRBV14 to TRBJ2-1; 8 nucleotides agree with TRBD2. This CDR3 is built from 17 residues. The ends lost 4 bases at V and 8 bases at J; junction bases unmatched: 16. Looked up from germline, CDR1 is SGHDN and CDR2 is FVKESK. The CDR3 DNA sequence: TGTGCCAGCAGCCTCGTAGCGGGAAACTTTCGGCGCGATGAGCAGTTCTTC. Translation: CASSLVAGNFRRDEQFF.